One sample yielded the 5 T cell receptor beta chains listed below, sequenced in a study of T-cell memory formation after mild COVID-19. TCRdb re-called the 5' RACE reads through MiXCR, storing one row per CDR3 protein. The top ten clones hold roughly 10% of a sample with fewer than 250,000 distinct CDR3 sequences, about 27% of them seen once. Sequencing was carried out using PBMCs or a T cell subset sorted from them (not recorded which). These receptors were collected from an adult woman who had mild COVID-19 (a few samples of this study predate the infection). Cell type and time point are not known.

The table lists this clonotype with many counts. The chain is built from TRBV5-1 and TRBJ2-1; 12 bases fit TRBD2. With 0 bases clipped from V and 0 bases from J, the junction kept 7 bases outside the gene matches. There are 19 residues in the CDR3. CDR1 and CDR2 (germline): SGHRS, YFSETQ. The CDR3 DNA follows: TGCGCCAGCAGCTTGGCCGGACTAGCGGGAATGGGCTCCTACAATGAGCAGTTCTTC. Its translation is CASSLAGLAGMGSYNEQFF.

This clonotype was found many times. J is TRBJ2-1 and V is TRBV15, with TRBD2 identical over 11 bases. Unmatched junction bases numbered 8, after V lost 5 bases and J lost 5 bases. Germline lookup yields CDR1 LNHNV and CDR2 YYDKDF (reference sequence). The CDR3 consists of 16 residues. In nucleotides, the CDR3 is TGTGCCACCAGCGGACGACTAGCGGGATTAGACAATGAGCAGTTCTTC. Translated, it gives CATSGRLAGLDNEQFF.

This clonotype was seen only a few times. The V call is TRBV4-2, the J call TRBJ2-7; 8 bases align to TRBD2. CDR1 LGHNA and CDR2 YNFKEQ come from the germline V gene. V trimming: 0 bases; J trimming: 3 bases; junction bases outside the gene matches: 16. The CDR3 sequence is 19 residues long. CDR3 loop: CASSQDGGRASGRIYEQYF. The CDR3 DNA sequence: TGTGCCAGCAGCCAAGATGGGGGAAGGGCGAGCGGGAGAATCTACGAGCAGTACTTC.

This clonotype was found a few times. The chain recombines TRBV11-2 with TRBJ2-7; 10 bases are a match to TRBD1. This CDR3 spans 15 amino acids. The V segment lost 5 bases and the J segment 3 bases; nucleotides outside the gene matches: 7. The germline V gene has CDR1 SGHAT and CDR2 FQNNGV. The CDR3 loop reads CASSPGTGAVYEQYF. The DNA for the CDR3 is TGTGCCAGCAGCCCAGGGACAGGGGCTGTCTACGAGCAGTACTTC.

V and J are TRBV12-3 or TRBV12-4 and TRBJ1-1; a weak D match, TRBD1 (5 bases). The CDR3 covers 15 residues. With 6 bases removed from V and 5 bases from J, the gap between germline ends came to 19 bases. The CDR3 here is CASSLLRGARTEAFF. CDR3 nucleotides: TGTGCCAGCAGCCTCCTTAGGGGCGCGAGGACTGAAGCTTTCTTT.